This TCR beta chain was captured by sequencing in a study of regulatory T cells in long-lasting Graves disease. Study-level results: In persistent patients, shared public clonotypes (roughly 2,700) outnumbered those in new patients (about 970).

Construction of the TCR beta libraries employed iRepertoire HTBI primers in conjunction with Arm-PCR of CDR3 regions. A single record per CDR3 protein comes from TCRdb applying MiXCR to the multiplex PCR reads. The data show over 450,000 distinct CDR3 sequences, roughly 21% seen once. Time point here: persistent/refractory GD, antithyroid drugs over 5 years with positive TRAb. Scientists built the TCR library using RNA that was extracted from PBMCs. The source of the patients was an endocrinology department in Xi'an, China. A remark on this clonotype: Its specificity is not known.

The sequencing here drew on peripheral blood mononuclear cells (PBMCs), taken when the disease was refractory, from a patient treated with antithyroid drugs. This sequence originates from a female donor with Graves disease.

CDR3 in amino acids: CASSSGLVLATEAFF. The CDR3 nucleotides read TGTGCCAGCAGTTCCGGACTAGTCCTGGCCACTGAAGCTTTCTTT. This rearrangement joins TRBV6-5 to TRBJ1-1; D ambiguous. Germline V CDR1 and CDR2: MNHEY, SVGAGI. The CDR3 totals 15 residues. Deletions cut 4 bases from V and 4 bases from J, with 16 bases between.